This TCR beta chain was identified in a study of early T cells in non-severe SARS-CoV-2 infection. Many counts were recorded for this clonotype. Unique molecular identifiers (one per individual cDNA molecule) were attached. TCRdb reanalysed the 5' RACE reads using MiXCR and keeps one entry per CDR3 protein. The sample holds about 45,000 distinct CDR3 sequences, more than 9% seen once. The germline V and J ends were trimmed by 0 bases and 1 base, with 19 bases remaining between them. This CDR3 spans 19 amino acids. In germline, CDR1 is LNHNV, CDR2 YYDKDF (reference sequence). The sample consisted of whole blood. This TCR was recovered from an adult who was a healthcare worker with PCR-confirmed SARS-CoV-2 infection or an uninfected control (not recorded which). The chain is built from TRBV15 and TRBJ2-1; tentatively, D is TRBD1 (7 bases). The DNA of the CDR3 is TGTGCCACCAGCAGAGATTGGTGGGGGGTGGACAGGTCCTACAATGAGCAGTTCTTC. This sequence encodes CATSRDWWGVDRSYNEQFF.